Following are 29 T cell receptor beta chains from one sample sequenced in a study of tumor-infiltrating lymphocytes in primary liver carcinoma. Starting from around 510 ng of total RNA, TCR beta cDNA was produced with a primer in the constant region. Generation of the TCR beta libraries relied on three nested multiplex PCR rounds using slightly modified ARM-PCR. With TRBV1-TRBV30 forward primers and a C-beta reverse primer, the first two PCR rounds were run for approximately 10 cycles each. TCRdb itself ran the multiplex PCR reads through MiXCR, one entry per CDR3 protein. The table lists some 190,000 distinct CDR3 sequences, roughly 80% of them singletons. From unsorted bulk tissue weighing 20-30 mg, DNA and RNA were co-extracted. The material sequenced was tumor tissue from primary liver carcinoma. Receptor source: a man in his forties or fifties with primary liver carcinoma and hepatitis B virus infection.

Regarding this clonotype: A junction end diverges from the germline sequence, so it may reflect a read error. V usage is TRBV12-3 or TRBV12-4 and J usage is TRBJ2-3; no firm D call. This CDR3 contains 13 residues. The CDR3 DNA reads TGTGCTAGCAGTACACTTTGGGGAAATACGCAGTATTTT. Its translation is CASSTLWGNTQYF.

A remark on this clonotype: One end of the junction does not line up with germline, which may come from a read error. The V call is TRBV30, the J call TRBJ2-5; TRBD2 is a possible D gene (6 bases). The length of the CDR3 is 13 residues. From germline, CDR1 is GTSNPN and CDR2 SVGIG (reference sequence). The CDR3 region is CSYGLAPQEIQYF. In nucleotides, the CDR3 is TGTTCCTATGGGCTAGCGCCACAAGAGATCCAGTACTTC.

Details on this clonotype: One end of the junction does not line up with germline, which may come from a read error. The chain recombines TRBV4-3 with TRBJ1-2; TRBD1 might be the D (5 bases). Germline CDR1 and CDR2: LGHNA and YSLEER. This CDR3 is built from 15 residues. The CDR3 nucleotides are TGCACCAGCATCCAGAGTCCCGGGGGATCCTATGGCTACCCCTTC. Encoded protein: CTSIQSPGGSYGYPF.

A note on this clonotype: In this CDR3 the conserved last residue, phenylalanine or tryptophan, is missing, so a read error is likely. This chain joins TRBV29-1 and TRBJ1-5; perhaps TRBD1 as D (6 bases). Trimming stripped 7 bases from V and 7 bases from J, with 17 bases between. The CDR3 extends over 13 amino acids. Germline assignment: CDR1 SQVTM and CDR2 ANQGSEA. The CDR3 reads CSAVGQIIQPQHL. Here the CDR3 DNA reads TGCAGCGCTGTCGGACAGATCATCCAGCCCCAGCATCTT.

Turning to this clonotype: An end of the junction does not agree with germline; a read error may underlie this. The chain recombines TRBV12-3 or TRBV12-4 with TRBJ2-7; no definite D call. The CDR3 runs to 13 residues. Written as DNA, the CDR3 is TGTGCCAGCAGTTTCGGTCACGCCTACAAGCAGTACTTC. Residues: CASSFGHAYKQYF.

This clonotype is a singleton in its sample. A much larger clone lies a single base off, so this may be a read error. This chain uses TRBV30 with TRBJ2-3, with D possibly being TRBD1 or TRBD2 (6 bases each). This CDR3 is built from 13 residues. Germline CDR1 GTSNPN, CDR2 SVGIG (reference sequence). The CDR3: CTWRGASTDTQYF. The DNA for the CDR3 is TGTACCTGGAGGGGGGCAAGCACAGATACGCAGTATTTT. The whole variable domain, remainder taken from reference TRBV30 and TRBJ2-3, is SQTIHQWPATLVQPVGSPLSLECTVEGTSNPNLYWYRQAAGRGLQLLFYSVGIGQISSEVPQNLSASRPQDRQFILSSKKLLLSDSGFYLCTWRGASTDTQYFGPGTRLTVL.

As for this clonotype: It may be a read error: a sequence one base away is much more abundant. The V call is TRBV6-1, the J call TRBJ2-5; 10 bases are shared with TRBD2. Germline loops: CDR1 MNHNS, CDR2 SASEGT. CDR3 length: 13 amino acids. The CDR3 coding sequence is TGTACCACCGGACTAGCGGACCAAGAGACCCAGTACTTC. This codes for CTTGLADQETQYF.

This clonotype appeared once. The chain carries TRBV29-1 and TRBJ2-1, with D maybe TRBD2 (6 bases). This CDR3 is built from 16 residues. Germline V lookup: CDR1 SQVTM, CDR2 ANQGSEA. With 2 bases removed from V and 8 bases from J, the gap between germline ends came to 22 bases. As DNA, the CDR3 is TGCAGCGTTGAATTCGGGAGAGGGAAGATGACCGATGAGCAGTTCTTC. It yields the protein CSVEFGRGKMTDEQFF.

CDR3 sequence: CASSSQSPVTVMYEQYF. CDR3 bases: TGTGCCAGCAGTTCCCAATCCCCCGTGACAGTGATGTACGAGCAGTACTTC. The chain combines TRBV6-2 or TRBV6-3 with TRBJ2-7, with a possible D match to TRBD1 (5 bases). V lost 4 bases to trimming and J lost 4 bases, with 23 bases between them. This CDR3 is 17 amino acids long. Per germline, CDR1 MNHEY and CDR2 SVGEGT.

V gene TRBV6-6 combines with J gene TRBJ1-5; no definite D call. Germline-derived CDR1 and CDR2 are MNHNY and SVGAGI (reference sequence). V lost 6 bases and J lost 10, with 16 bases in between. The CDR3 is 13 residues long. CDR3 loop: CASRSPGGHPQHF. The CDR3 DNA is TGTGCCAGCAGGTCCCCAGGAGGCCATCCCCAGCATTTT.

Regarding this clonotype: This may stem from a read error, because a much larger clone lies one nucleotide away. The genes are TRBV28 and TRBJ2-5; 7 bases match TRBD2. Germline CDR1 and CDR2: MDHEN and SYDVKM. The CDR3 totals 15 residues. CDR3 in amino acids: CASSLGTTYQETQYF. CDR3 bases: TGTGCCAGCAGTCTCGGGACTACTTACCAGGAGACCCAGTACTTC.

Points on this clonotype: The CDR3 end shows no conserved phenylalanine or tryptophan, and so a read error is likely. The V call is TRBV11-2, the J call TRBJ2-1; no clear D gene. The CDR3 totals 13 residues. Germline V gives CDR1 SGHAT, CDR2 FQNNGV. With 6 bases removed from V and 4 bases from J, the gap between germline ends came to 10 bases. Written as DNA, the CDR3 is TGTGCCAGCAGTTCAGATTTATACAATGAGCAGTTCCTC. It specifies CASSSDLYNEQFL.

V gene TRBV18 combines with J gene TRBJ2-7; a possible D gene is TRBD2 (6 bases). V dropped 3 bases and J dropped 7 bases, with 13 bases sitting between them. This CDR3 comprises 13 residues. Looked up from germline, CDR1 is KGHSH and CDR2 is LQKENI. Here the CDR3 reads CASSPLDRGEQYF. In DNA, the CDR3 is TGTGCCAGCTCACCGCTCGATCGGGGGGAGCAGTACTTC.

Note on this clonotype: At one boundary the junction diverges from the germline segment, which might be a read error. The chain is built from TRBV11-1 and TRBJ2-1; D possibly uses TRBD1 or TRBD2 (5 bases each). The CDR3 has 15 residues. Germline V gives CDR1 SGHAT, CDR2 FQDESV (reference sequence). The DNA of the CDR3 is TGTGCCAGTAGCTTCCAGGGACCGCCGGACAATGGGCAGTTCTTC. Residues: CASSFQGPPDNGQFF.

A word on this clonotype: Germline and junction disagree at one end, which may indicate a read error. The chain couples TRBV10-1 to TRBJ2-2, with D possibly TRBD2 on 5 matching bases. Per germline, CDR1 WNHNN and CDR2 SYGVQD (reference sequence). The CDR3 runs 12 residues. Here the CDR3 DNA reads TGCGCCAGCAGTGAGTTAAACGGGGAGATGTTTTTT. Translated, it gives CASSELNGEMFF.

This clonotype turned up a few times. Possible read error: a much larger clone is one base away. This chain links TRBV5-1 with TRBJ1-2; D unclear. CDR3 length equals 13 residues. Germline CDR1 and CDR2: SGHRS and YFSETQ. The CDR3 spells CVSSHNPFYGYTF. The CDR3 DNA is TGCGTCAGCAGCCACAACCCTTTCTATGGCTACACCTTC.

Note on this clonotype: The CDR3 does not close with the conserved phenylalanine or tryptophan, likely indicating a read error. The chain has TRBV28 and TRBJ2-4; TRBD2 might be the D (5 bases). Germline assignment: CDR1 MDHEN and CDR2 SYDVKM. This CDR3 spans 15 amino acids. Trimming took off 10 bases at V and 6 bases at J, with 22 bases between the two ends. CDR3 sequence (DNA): TGTGCCACCTTCCCGGTCGGTGGAGGAGTAAACATTCAGTACCTC. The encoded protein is CATFPVGGGVNIQYL.

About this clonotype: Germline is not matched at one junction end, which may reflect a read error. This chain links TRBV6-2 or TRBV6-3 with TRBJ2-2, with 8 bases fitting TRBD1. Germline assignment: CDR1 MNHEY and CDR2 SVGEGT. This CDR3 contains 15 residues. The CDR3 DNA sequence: TGTGCCAGCACCTCCGTGACAGGGGACACCGGGGAGCTGGTTTTT. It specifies CASTSVTGDTGELVF.

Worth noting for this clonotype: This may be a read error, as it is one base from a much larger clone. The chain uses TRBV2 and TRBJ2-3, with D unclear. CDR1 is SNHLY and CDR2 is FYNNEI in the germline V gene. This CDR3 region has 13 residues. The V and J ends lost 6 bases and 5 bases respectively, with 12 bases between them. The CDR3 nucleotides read TGTGCCAGCAGGCCCAATATCGAAGATACGCAGTATTTT. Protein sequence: CASRPNIEDTQYF.

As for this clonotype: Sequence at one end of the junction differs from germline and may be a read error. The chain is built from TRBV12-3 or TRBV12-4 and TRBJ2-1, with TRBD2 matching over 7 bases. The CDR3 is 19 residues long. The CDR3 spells CASSLGVSGSLPSYNEQLF. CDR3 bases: TGTGCCAGCAGTTTAGGAGTTAGCGGGTCGCTGCCCTCCTACAATGAGCAGTTATTC.

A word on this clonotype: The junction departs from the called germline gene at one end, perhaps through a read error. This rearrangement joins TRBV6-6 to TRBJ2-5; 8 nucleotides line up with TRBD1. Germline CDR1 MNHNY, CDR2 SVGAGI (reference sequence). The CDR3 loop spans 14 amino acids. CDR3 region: CVSRETGGKETQYF. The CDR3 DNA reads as TGTGTCAGCAGAGAAACAGGGGGAAAAGAGACCCAGTACTTC.

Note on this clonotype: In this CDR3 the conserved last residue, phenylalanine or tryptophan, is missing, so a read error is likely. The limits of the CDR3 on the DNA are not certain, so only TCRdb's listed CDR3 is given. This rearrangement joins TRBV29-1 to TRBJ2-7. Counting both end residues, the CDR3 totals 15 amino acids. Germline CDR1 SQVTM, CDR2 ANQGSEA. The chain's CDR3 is CSVEDPGWSSFEHYL.

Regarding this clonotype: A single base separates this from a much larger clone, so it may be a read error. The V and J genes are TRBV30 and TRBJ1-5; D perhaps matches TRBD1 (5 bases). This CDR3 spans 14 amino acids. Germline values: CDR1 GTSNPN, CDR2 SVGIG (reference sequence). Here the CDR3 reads CTWGGTNLNQPQHF. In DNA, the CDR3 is TGTACCTGGGGGGGGACTAACCTTAATCAGCCCCAGCATTTT.

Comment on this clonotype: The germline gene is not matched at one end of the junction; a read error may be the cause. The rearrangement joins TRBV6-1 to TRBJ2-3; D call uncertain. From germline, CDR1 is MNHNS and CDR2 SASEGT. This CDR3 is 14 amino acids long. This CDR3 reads CVSSEVVAKDTQYF. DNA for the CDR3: TGTGTCAGCAGTGAAGTGGTTGCCAAAGATACGCAGTATTTT.

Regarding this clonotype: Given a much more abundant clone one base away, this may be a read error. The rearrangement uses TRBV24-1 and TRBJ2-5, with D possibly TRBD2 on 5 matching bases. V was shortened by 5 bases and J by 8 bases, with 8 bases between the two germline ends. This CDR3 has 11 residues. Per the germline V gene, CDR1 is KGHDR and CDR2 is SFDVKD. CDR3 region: CATSVTGTQYF. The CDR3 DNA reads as TGTGCCACCAGTGTAACGGGAACCCAGTACTTC.

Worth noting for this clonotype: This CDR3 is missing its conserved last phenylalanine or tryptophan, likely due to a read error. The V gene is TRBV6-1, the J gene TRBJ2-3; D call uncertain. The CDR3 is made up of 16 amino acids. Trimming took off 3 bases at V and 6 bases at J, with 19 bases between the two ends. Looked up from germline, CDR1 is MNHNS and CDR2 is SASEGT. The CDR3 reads CASSEESSSAGDTQYL. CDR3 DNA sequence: TGTGCCAGCAGTGAGGAAAGCTCCTCCGCCGGTGATACGCAGTATTTA.

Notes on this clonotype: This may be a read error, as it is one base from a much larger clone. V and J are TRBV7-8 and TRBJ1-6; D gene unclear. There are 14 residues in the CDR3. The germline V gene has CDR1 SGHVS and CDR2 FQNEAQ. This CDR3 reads CTSSLAAEGSPLHF. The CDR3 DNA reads TGTACCAGCAGCTTAGCCGCAGAAGGGTCACCCCTCCACTTT. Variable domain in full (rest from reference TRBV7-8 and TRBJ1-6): GAGVSQSPRYKVAKRGQDVALRCDPISGHVSLFWYQQALGQGPEFLTYFQNEAQLDKSGLPSDRFFAERPEGSVSTLKIQRTQQEDSAVYLCTSSLAAEGSPLHFGNGTRLTVT.

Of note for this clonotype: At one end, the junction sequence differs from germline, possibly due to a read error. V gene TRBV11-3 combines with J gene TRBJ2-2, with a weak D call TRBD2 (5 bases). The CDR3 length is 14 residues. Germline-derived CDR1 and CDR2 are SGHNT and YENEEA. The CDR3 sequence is CASSLYTNTGELSF. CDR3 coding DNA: TGTGCCAGCAGCTTATACACGAACACCGGGGAGCTGTCTTTT.

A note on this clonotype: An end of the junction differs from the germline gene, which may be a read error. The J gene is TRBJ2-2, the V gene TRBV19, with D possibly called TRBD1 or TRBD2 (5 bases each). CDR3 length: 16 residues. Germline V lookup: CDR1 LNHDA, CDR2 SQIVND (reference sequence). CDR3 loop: CASSIGGHSNTGELFF. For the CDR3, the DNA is TGTGCCAGTAGTATAGGAGGACACTCGAACACCGGGGAACTGTTTTTT. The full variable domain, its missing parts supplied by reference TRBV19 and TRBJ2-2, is DGGITQSPKYLFRKEGQNVTLSCEQNLNHDAMYWYRQDPGQGLRLIYYSQIVNDFQKGDIAEGYSVSREKKESFPLTVTSAQKNPTAFYLCASSIGGHSNTGELFFGEGSRLTVL.